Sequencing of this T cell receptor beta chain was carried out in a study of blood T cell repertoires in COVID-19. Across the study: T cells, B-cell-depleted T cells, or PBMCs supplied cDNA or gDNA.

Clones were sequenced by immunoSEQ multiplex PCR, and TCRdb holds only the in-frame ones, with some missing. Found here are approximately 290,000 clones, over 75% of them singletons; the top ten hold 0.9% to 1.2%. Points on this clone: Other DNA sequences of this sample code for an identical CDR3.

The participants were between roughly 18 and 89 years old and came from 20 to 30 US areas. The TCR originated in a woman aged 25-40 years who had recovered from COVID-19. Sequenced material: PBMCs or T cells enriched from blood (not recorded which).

CDR3 protein: CSAAGYNEQFF. The DNA for the CDR3 is TGCAGTGCTGCAGGCTACAATGAGCAGTTCTTC. The V call is TRBV20-1, the J call TRBJ2-1; D not certain. Germline CDR1 DFQATT, CDR2 SNEGSKA (reference sequence). Trimming removed 5 bases at V and 3 bases at J, with 5 bases between. CDR3 size: 11 residues.